This TCR beta chain is drawn from a study of graft-versus-host responses after intestinal transplantation. Study summary: Isolated intestinal, liver-intestinal, or multivisceral transplants had been given to the recipients.

The CDR3 is made up of 13 amino acids. CDR1 and CDR2 from the germline V gene are SGHRS and YFSETQ. Trimming left V 4 bases short and J 1 base short, with 8 bases between. On this clone: The target antigen is unknown.

Here immunoSEQ multiplex PCR was the method, and the copy in TCRdb shows in-frame clones only, minus some. The sample shows just over 85,000 clones, around 92% of them seen only once. The input for sequencing was unstimulated CD8+ T cells sorted from spleen or lymph node cells, taken before transplant. The V and J genes are TRBV5-1 and TRBJ1-1; D unresolved. The sequence derives from a human donor who was the organ donor for an intestinal transplant. CDR3: CASSLRGNTEAFF. The CDR3 DNA reads TGCGCCAGCAGCCTGCGGGGGAACACTGAAGCTTTCTTT.